This T cell receptor (beta chain) was retrieved from a study of type 1 regulatory T cells. On the study more broadly: T-allo10 is a Tr1-enriched, alloantigen-specific CD4 T cell product made in vitro.

TCRdb reprocessed the reads via MiXCR and lists one record per CDR3 protein. The sample records 60,000 to 80,000 distinct CDR3 sequences, 55% to 80% being singletons. For this clonotype: The antigen is not known.

The graft donor-derived T-allo10 cells reportedly recognize host alloantigens, are anergic, and suppress alloantigen-specifically. This CDR3 is 14 amino acids long. The germline gives CDR1 DFQATT, CDR2 SNEGSKA (reference sequence). V lost 4 bases and J 2 bases, leaving 14 bases between the germline ends. The sample comprised cultured T cells, either the whole culture or a sorted T cell fraction (not recorded which). Subset meaning: Tr1-enriched cell product generated in vitro against host alloantigens. The chain recombines TRBV20-1 with TRBJ2-5; D is unresolved. The sequence came from a human donor in good health. CDR3 amino acids: CSAISEDGQETQYF. In DNA, the CDR3 is TGCAGTGCTATCAGTGAGGACGGGCAAGAGACCCAGTACTTC.